These T cell receptor beta chains were read from a single sample in a study of cytotoxic CD8 clonotypes in ibrutinib-treated CLL. Using immunoSEQ multiplex PCR, the repertoire was profiled, and TCRdb retains in-frame clones only, with some absent. The table shows 15,000 to 20,000 clones, with 81% occurring only once. The source material was PBMCs, sampled before ibrutinib treatment. These receptors all stem from a human donor with chronic lymphocytic leukemia. CDR3s leave out the opening cysteine and the closing phenylalanine or tryptophan.

cdr3_aa | j_call | v_call
ASSAGGSPSTDTQY | TRBJ2-3 | TRBV28
ASSLSPTDTQY | TRBJ2-3 | TRBV7-2
ASTVQGLGEKLF | TRBJ1-4 | TRBV19
ASSARELGYT | TRBJ1-2 | TRBV6-1
ASSGGGGTQPQH | TRBJ1-5 | TRBV2
ASSAYQGNVETQY | TRBJ2-5 | TRBV7-9
ASSRSGSNQPQH | TRBJ1-5 | TRBV2
ASSLGASSGNTIY | TRBJ1-3 | TRBV4-1
ASSLTVSGNTIY | TRBJ1-3 | TRBV5-1
ASSQAGTRTGELF | TRBJ2-2 | TRBV6-5
ASRPGTGLMTEAF | TRBJ1-1 | TRBV5-1
ASSPSFPGNAGETQY | TRBJ2-5 | TRBV18
ASSAGLELYEQY | TRBJ2-7 | TRBV5-1
AWGVYNEQF | TRBJ2-1 | TRBV30
ASSKDYSYEQY | TRBJ2-7 | TRBV19
ASSLQSSYNEQF | TRBJ2-1 | TRBV5-5
ASTLYSGETQY | TRBJ2-5 | TRBV2
ASSRTVPLGYGYT | TRBJ1-2 | TRBV6-5
ASILRRMNTEAF | TRBJ1-1 | TRBV28
ASSPGQGAAYGYT | TRBJ1-2 | TRBV7-2
ASSQDMGSDYGYT | TRBJ1-2 | TRBV4-2
ASSFTGTGLSYGYT | TRBJ1-2 | TRBV5-1
ASSPGQGLGYT | TRBJ1-2 | TRBV6-5
ASRTGTGPYEQY | TRBJ2-7 | TRBV6-1
ASGLVRDITGAEAF | TRBJ1-1 | TRBV12-5
AGTGTSSIQY | TRBJ2-4 | TRBV30
ASSLGRENTGELF | TRBJ2-2 | TRBV27
TSRNKGVRKTYGYT | TRBJ1-2 | TRBV1
ASSPDSSLGSGYT | TRBJ1-2 | TRBV7-2
ASSVAGTVRYEQY | TRBJ2-7 | TRBV7-6
ASSRGAHEQF | TRBJ2-1 | TRBV19
ASSLDRSSYNSPLH | TRBJ1-6 | TRBV4-2